A selection of T cell receptor beta chains follows, all from one sample in a study of Ad26.COV2.S vaccination and SARS-CoV-2 variants. Produced via immunoSEQ multiplex PCR; TCRdb's table is partial and in-frame only. In the table there are roughly 500,000 clones, 89% of which are singletons. This material consisted of peripheral blood, taken in a trial of Ad26.COV2.S vaccine versus placebo. Receptors were obtained from a person aged 18-65 years who received the Ad26.COV2.S COVID-19 vaccine or a placebo. Each CDR3 is given with its conserved first and last residue. The D gene is left open where the match is weak. The size entry is marked missing in some rows and otherwise reads once, few, many or a size class.

v_gene: TRBV19; j_gene: TRBJ2-2; d_gene: NA; abundance: NA; CDR3nt: TGTGCCAGTAGTACCCTAGACGGGGAGCTGTTTTTT; CDR3aa: CASSTLDGELFF
v_gene: TRBV5-1; j_gene: TRBJ1-3; d_gene: NA; abundance: NA; CDR3nt: TGCGCCAGCAGCTTGGGGTCGGCTGGAAACACCATATATTTT; CDR3aa: CASSLGSAGNTIYF
v_gene: TRBV19; j_gene: TRBJ2-2; d_gene: TRBD1; abundance: NA; CDR3nt: TGTGCCACAATAGGACAGGGTAGGACCGGGGAGCTGTTTTTT; CDR3aa: CATIGQGRTGELFF
v_gene: TRBV7-8; j_gene: TRBJ2-7; d_gene: NA; abundance: NA; CDR3nt: TGTGCCAGCAGTCCATCCCCGGGACGGCCTTACGAGCAGTACTTC; CDR3aa: CASSPSPGRPYEQYF
v_gene: TRBV7-2; j_gene: TRBJ2-1; d_gene: TRBD1; abundance: NA; CDR3nt: TGTGCCAGCAGCCCCAGGACAGGGATGTCCTACAATGAGCAGTTCTTC; CDR3aa: CASSPRTGMSYNEQFF
v_gene: TRBV19; j_gene: TRBJ2-1; d_gene: TRBD2; abundance: NA; CDR3nt: TGTGCCAGTAGTATCCGACTAGCGGGGGGAAATGAGCAGTTCTTC; CDR3aa: CASSIRLAGGNEQFF
v_gene: TRBV27; j_gene: TRBJ1-2; d_gene: NA; abundance: once; CDR3nt: TGTGCCAGCAGTTGGGTGGGCCGGGGTGCAAACTATGGCTACACCTTC; CDR3aa: CASSWVGRGANYGYTF
v_gene: TRBV4-3; j_gene: TRBJ1-6; d_gene: TRBD1; abundance: NA; CDR3nt: TGCGCCAGCAGCCGGTCCGGGACAGGCAATTCACCCCTCCACTTT; CDR3aa: CASSRSGTGNSPLHF
v_gene: TRBV11-2; j_gene: TRBJ1-2; d_gene: NA; abundance: NA; CDR3nt: TGTGCCAGCAGCTTAGATAGAACGGGATACTATGGCTACACCTTC; CDR3aa: CASSLDRTGYYGYTF
v_gene: TRBV10-1; j_gene: TRBJ1-1; d_gene: TRBD1; abundance: few; CDR3nt: TGCGCCAGCAGTGAGTCCGGGACAGCGAACACTGAAGCTTTCTTT; CDR3aa: CASSESGTANTEAFF
v_gene: TRBV5-4; j_gene: TRBJ2-2; d_gene: TRBD1; abundance: few; CDR3nt: TGTGCCAGCAGGAACGGACAGGGGAGGAACACCGGGGAGCTGTTTTTT; CDR3aa: CASRNGQGRNTGELFF
v_gene: TRBV7-9; j_gene: TRBJ2-1; d_gene: NA; abundance: NA; CDR3nt: TGTGCCAGCAGCTTAGTACCTGAGCAGTTCTTC; CDR3aa: CASSLVPEQFF
v_gene: TRBV29-1; j_gene: TRBJ1-1; d_gene: NA; abundance: NA; CDR3nt: TGCAGCGTTATGGACAGCATGAACACTGAAGCTTTCTTT; CDR3aa: CSVMDSMNTEAFF
v_gene: TRBV19; j_gene: TRBJ2-2; d_gene: NA; abundance: NA; CDR3nt: TGTGCCAGTACCCCAAGGGCCGGGATCCGGGAGCTGTTTTTT; CDR3aa: CASTPRAGIRELFF
v_gene: TRBV27; j_gene: TRBJ2-7; d_gene: NA; abundance: once; CDR3nt: TGTGCCAGCAGTTTAGACAACACCTACGAGCAGTACTTC; CDR3aa: CASSLDNTYEQYF
v_gene: TRBV3-1/TRBV3-2; j_gene: TRBJ1-5; d_gene: TRBD1; abundance: once; CDR3nt: TGTGCCAGCAGCCCACGGACAGGGGATCAGCCCCAGCATTTT; CDR3aa: CASSPRTGDQPQHF
v_gene: TRBV20-1; j_gene: TRBJ1-5; d_gene: NA; abundance: NA; CDR3nt: TGCAGTGCTAGTAAAACAGGGTTTGGTAGCAATCAGCCCCAGCATTTT; CDR3aa: CSASKTGFGSNQPQHF
v_gene: TRBV4-3; j_gene: TRBJ1-4; d_gene: TRBD1; abundance: NA; CDR3nt: TGCGCCAGCAGCCCTACTCTGACAGGGCTGAATGAAAAACTGTTTTTT; CDR3aa: CASSPTLTGLNEKLFF
v_gene: TRBV2; j_gene: TRBJ2-7; d_gene: NA; abundance: NA; CDR3nt: TGTGCCAGCAGTGATTTAGGGACTTACTCTTACGAGCAGTACTTC; CDR3aa: CASSDLGTYSYEQYF
v_gene: TRBV11-3; j_gene: TRBJ1-1; d_gene: TRBD1; abundance: NA; CDR3nt: TGTGCCAGCAGCCTAGGGGGCGAGAACACTGAAGCTTTCTTT; CDR3aa: CASSLGGENTEAFF
v_gene: TRBV6-2/TRBV6-3; j_gene: TRBJ1-2; d_gene: NA; abundance: NA; CDR3nt: TGTGCCAGCAGTTACGCGCCGGACCTTAACTATGGCTACACCTTC; CDR3aa: CASSYAPDLNYGYTF
v_gene: TRBV7-6; j_gene: TRBJ1-3; d_gene: NA; abundance: NA; CDR3nt: TGTGCCAGCAGCTCCACTTCTTTCGTAGGAAACACCATATATTTT; CDR3aa: CASSSTSFVGNTIYF
v_gene: TRBV5-1; j_gene: TRBJ1-6; d_gene: NA; abundance: NA; CDR3nt: TGCGCCAGCAGCCCGCACCTAGGGGGAGTAGATTCACCCCTCCACTTT; CDR3aa: CASSPHLGGVDSPLHF
v_gene: TRBV28; j_gene: TRBJ1-4; d_gene: TRBD1; abundance: NA; CDR3nt: TGTGCCAGCAGTTTATTACCCGGGACAGGGAACGAAAAACTGTTTTTT; CDR3aa: CASSLLPGTGNEKLFF
v_gene: TRBV5-1; j_gene: TRBJ2-3; d_gene: NA; abundance: NA; CDR3nt: TGCGCCAGCAGCTTGGTAGGACGCCGCACAGATACGCAGTATTTT; CDR3aa: CASSLVGRRTDTQYF
v_gene: TRBV28; j_gene: TRBJ2-5; d_gene: NA; abundance: NA; CDR3nt: TGTGCCAGCAGTATGCGAGAGACCCAGTACTTC; CDR3aa: CASSMRETQYF
v_gene: TRBV4-2; j_gene: TRBJ1-5; d_gene: TRBD1; abundance: few; CDR3nt: TGTGCCAGCAGCCAAGGTATCGGACAGGTCGCGCAGCCCCAGCATTTT; CDR3aa: CASSQGIGQVAQPQHF